The 25 T cell receptor beta chains given below trace back to one sample, sequenced in a study of cytomegalovirus exposure and HLA in healthy donors. Primers included in the PCR were 60 Vbeta and 13 Jbeta primers. Using immunoSEQ multiplex PCR, the repertoire was profiled, and TCRdb retains in-frame clones only, with some absent. The sample data list some 55,000 clones. Input material: PBMCs. These receptors were obtained from a woman aged 40-49 years in good health and CMV-seronegative.

The rearrangement joins TRBV10-3 to TRBJ2-3; TRBD2 matches 9 bases. The V segment lost 8 bases and the J segment 5 bases; nucleotides outside the gene matches: 11. The V gene's germline CDR1 is ENHRY and CDR2 SYGVKD. CDR3 length: 15 amino acids. The CDR3 DNA reads as TGTGCCATCCGGGGCGGCGGGGGGGCCGAAGATACGCAGTATTTT. It is translated as CAIRGGGGAEDTQYF.

V is TRBV4-3 and J is TRBJ2-3; no definite D call. V was trimmed by 0 bases and J by 1 base, leaving 17 bases between them. This CDR3 spans 18 amino acids. CDR1 is LGHNA, CDR2 YSLEER, per germline. The CDR3 reads CASSQDGFASPGTDTQYF. The CDR3 nucleotides read TGCGCCAGCAGCCAAGATGGCTTCGCTAGTCCGGGCACAGATACGCAGTATTTT.

The V and J genes are TRBV19 and TRBJ1-1; 7 bases are shared with TRBD1. Germline assignment: CDR1 LNHDA and CDR2 SQIVND (reference sequence). This CDR3 comprises 15 residues. V shed 3 bases, J shed 0 bases, and the junction held 4 bases outside the gene matches. The CDR3 spells CASSIHRGLNTEAFF. CDR3 in DNA: TGTGCCAGTAGTATCCACAGGGGCTTGAACACTGAAGCTTTCTTT.

For this clone: Additional DNA sequences in this sample encode the identical CDR3. This chain connects TRBV30 to TRBJ2-7, with 10 nucleotides matching TRBD2. The CDR3 covers 14 residues. The germline CDR1 and CDR2 sequences are GTSNPN and SVGIG (reference sequence). The V and J ends lost 5 bases and 0 bases, in that order; junction bases with no gene match: 4. CDR3: CAWSVAGGSYEQYF. As DNA, the CDR3 is TGTGCCTGGTCTGTAGCGGGGGGCTCCTACGAGCAGTACTTC.

This chain links TRBV7-6 with TRBJ1-1, with 7 bases fitting TRBD1. From germline, CDR1 is SGHVS and CDR2 FNYEAQ. With 4 bases clipped from V and 11 bases from J, the junction kept 10 bases outside the gene matches. There are 13 residues in the CDR3. This chain's CDR3 is CASSYSRGREAFF. For the CDR3, the DNA is TGTGCCAGCAGCTACAGTAGGGGGCGAGAGGCTTTCTTT.

The chain links TRBV7-9 to TRBJ1-5, with D unclear. The V end was cut by 3 bases, the J end by 0 bases, with 6 bases between. There are 14 residues in the CDR3. The germline V gene has CDR1 SEHNR and CDR2 FQNEAQ (reference sequence). The CDR3 region is CASSFSVSNQPQHF. Here the CDR3 DNA reads TGTGCCAGCAGCTTCAGTGTTAGCAATCAGCCCCAGCATTTT.

The chain uses TRBV18 and TRBJ2-1; TRBD2 matches 14 bases. Germline assignment: CDR1 KGHSH and CDR2 LQKENI. J gave up 8 bases and V 4 bases, and 10 bases lay outside the gene matches. The CDR3 extends over 17 amino acids. The DNA of the CDR3 is TGTGCCAGCTCACTTCCCGGGACTAGCGGGAGCCGGGATGAGCAGTTCTTC. Translating gives CASSLPGTSGSRDEQFF. Variable domain in full (rest from reference TRBV18 and TRBJ2-1): NAGVMQNPRHLVRRRGQEARLRCSPMKGHSHVYWYRQLPEEGLKFMVYLQKENIIDESGMPKERFSAEFPKEGPSILRIQQVVRGDSAAYFCASSLPGTSGSRDEQFFGPGTRLTVL.

The chain has TRBV7-8 and TRBJ1-4; D is unclear. The CDR3 length is 13 residues. The V and J ends lost 5 bases and 9 bases respectively, with 13 bases between them. CDR1 is SGHVS and CDR2 is FQNEAQ in the germline V gene. The CDR3 reads CASSANREQKLFF. The CDR3 nucleotides are TGTGCCAGCAGCGCGAACCGGGAGCAAAAACTGTTTTTT.

The chain joins TRBV19 to TRBJ2-3, with TRBD1 matching 7 bases. This CDR3 is 13 amino acids long. V lost 10 bases, J lost 2 bases, and 6 bases stayed unmatched. From germline, CDR1 is LNHDA and CDR2 SQIVND (reference sequence). In nucleotides, the CDR3 is TGTGCCACAACAGGGGTTCTCACAGATACGCAGTATTTT. As protein: CATTGVLTDTQYF.

The chain combines TRBV7-2 with TRBJ2-3; TRBD2 matches 10 bases. This CDR3 has 15 amino acids. V lost 2 bases and J lost 4; bases outside the gene matches: 3. The germline CDR1 and CDR2 sequences are SGHTA and FQGNSA. The CDR3 DNA sequence: TGTGCCAGCAGCTTACTAGCGGGGGAGGCAGATACGCAGTATTTT. Translation gives CASSLLAGEADTQYF. Complete variable domain (other parts from reference TRBV7-2 and TRBJ2-3): GAGVSQSPSNKVTEKGKDVELRCDPISGHTALYWYRQSLGQGLEFLIYFQGNSAPDKSGLPSDRFSAERTGGSVSTLTIQRTQQEDSAVYLCASSLLAGEADTQYFGPGTRLTVL.

J is TRBJ1-3 and V is TRBV30, with D tentatively TRBD1 (6 bases). CDR1 GTSNPN and CDR2 SVGIG come from the germline V gene (reference sequence). CDR3 length: 13 residues. The ends were cut back, 1 base at V and 8 bases at J, with 12 bases in the middle. The CDR3 DNA sequence: TGTGCCTGGAGTGGAGGGGGAGTCGACACCATATATTTT. It specifies CAWSGGGVDTIYF. Full variable domain (rest looked up from reference TRBV30 and TRBJ1-3): SQTIHQWPATLVQPVGSPLSLECTVEGTSNPNLYWYRQAAGRGLQLLFYSVGIGQISSEVPQNLSASRPQDRQFILSSKKLLLSDSGFYLCAWSGGGVDTIYFGEGSWLTVV.

The V and J genes are TRBV5-1 and TRBJ1-3; 7 bases are shared with TRBD1. The CDR3 has 15 amino acids. The ends lost 5 bases at V and 3 bases at J; junction bases unmatched: 8. CDR1 is SGHRS, CDR2 YFSETQ, per germline. Written as DNA, the CDR3 is TGCGCCAGCAGAGAGGGGGCTTTGGGTGGAAACACCATATATTTT. Encoded protein: CASREGALGGNTIYF.

This chain connects TRBV4-2 to TRBJ2-7; 9 positions match TRBD1. V gave up 6 bases and J gave up 2 bases; unmatched junction bases: 8. Per germline, CDR1 LGHNA and CDR2 YNFKEQ. This CDR3 region has 15 residues. CDR3 region: CASRAGTGSAYEQYF. DNA of the CDR3: TGTGCCAGCAGGGCCGGGACAGGGAGCGCCTACGAGCAGTACTTC.

The V and J genes are TRBV7-6 and TRBJ2-5; TRBD2 is a possible D gene (6 bases). Germline loops: CDR1 SGHVS, CDR2 FNYEAQ. The germline V and J ends were trimmed by 1 base and 2 bases, with 14 bases remaining between them. The CDR3 loop spans 16 amino acids. This CDR3 reads CASSLGDRERQETQYF. The CDR3 DNA sequence: TGTGCCAGCAGCTTAGGGGATCGGGAGAGACAAGAGACCCAGTACTTC.

The chain employs TRBV5-1 and TRBJ2-7; weak D call: TRBD2 (5 bases). The CDR3 is made up of 15 amino acids. The ends were cut back, 0 bases at V and 0 bases at J, with 10 bases in the middle. Germline-derived CDR1 and CDR2 are SGHRS and YFSETQ. The CDR3 sequence is CASSLGTHSSYEQYF. The DNA of the CDR3 is TGCGCCAGCAGCTTGGGGACTCACAGCTCCTACGAGCAGTACTTC.

J is TRBJ1-2 and V is TRBV5-1; 7 bases fit TRBD1. Losses at the gene ends were 0 bases for V and 7 bases for J; bases not matched to a gene: 6. CDR1 and CDR2 (germline): SGHRS, YFSETQ. The CDR3 consists of 14 residues. CDR3 loop: CASSLAEGAGGYTF. CDR3 nucleotide sequence: TGCGCCAGCAGCTTGGCTGAGGGGGCTGGTGGCTACACCTTC. The variable domain in full, with the rest retrieved from reference TRBV5-1 and TRBJ1-2, is KAGVTQTPRYLIKTRGQQVTLSCSPISGHRSVSWYQQTPGQGLQFLFEYFSETQRNKGNFPGRFSGRQFSNSRSEMNVSTLELGDSALYLCASSLAEGAGGYTFGSGTRLTVV.

The chain uses TRBV4-2 and TRBJ1-3; 7 bases are shared with TRBD1. The germline gives CDR1 LGHNA, CDR2 YNFKEQ. The ends lost 3 bases at V and 4 bases at J; junction bases unmatched: 15. CDR3 length: 18 amino acids. CDR3 DNA sequence: TGTGCCAGCAGCCACGCTGACAGGGCGCTAGGCGTAGGAAACACCATATATTTT. Translation gives CASSHADRALGVGNTIYF.

The chain combines TRBV6-1 with TRBJ2-5; 9 bases align to TRBD1. The germline V gene has CDR1 MNHNS and CDR2 SASEGT. The CDR3 spans 12 residues. V lost 10 bases, J lost 4 bases, and 4 bases stayed unmatched. CDR3: CATRQGGETQYF. The CDR3 bases are TGTGCCACCAGACAGGGGGGAGAGACCCAGTACTTC.

The chain uses TRBV5-5 and TRBJ1-2, with a possible D match to TRBD1 (5 bases). This CDR3 has 16 amino acids. V lost 0 bases and J lost 7, with 19 bases in between. The germline CDR1 and CDR2 sequences are SGHKS and YYEKEE (reference sequence). The CDR3 DNA reads as TGTGCCAGCAGCTTGGAGTTTTTGGGGCAGGGTGGTGGCTACACCTTC. Its translation: CASSLEFLGQGGGYTF.

This chain uses TRBV7-6 with TRBJ2-3; 9 bases are a match to TRBD2. The germline CDR1 and CDR2 sequences are SGHVS and FNYEAQ. This CDR3 is 16 amino acids long. Unmatched junction bases numbered 8, after V lost 1 base and J lost 6 bases. Written as DNA, the CDR3 is TGTGCCAGCAGCTTAGTTCAGGCGGGGGGGCCGGATACGCAGTATTTT. Its translation is CASSLVQAGGPDTQYF.

This chain links TRBV4-2 with TRBJ1-1; D not resolved. Germline CDR1 LGHNA, CDR2 YNFKEQ. The CDR3 spans 16 residues. The ends were cut back, 0 bases at V and 1 base at J, with 12 bases in the middle. CDR3 DNA: TGTGCCAGCAGCCAAGATAACCAGACTCCGAACACTGAAGCTTTCTTT. Translating it yields CASSQDNQTPNTEAFF.

The chain employs TRBV7-7 and TRBJ2-5; a possible D gene is TRBD2 (5 bases). The length of the CDR3 is 16 residues. V was pared by 0 bases and J by 0 bases, with 11 bases between. CDR1 and CDR2 (germline): SSHAT, FNYEAQ (reference sequence). DNA for the CDR3: TGTGCCAGCAGCTTAGCGGGTCCGGGGAACCAAGAGACCCAGTACTTC. As protein: CASSLAGPGNQETQYF.

The chain carries TRBV9 and TRBJ2-7; D unresolved. The CDR3 is made up of 14 amino acids. Trimming left V 4 bases short and J 3 bases short, with 14 bases between. The germline CDR1 and CDR2 sequences are SGDLS and YYNGEE. CDR3 residues: CASSPRTESYEQYF. CDR3 sequence (DNA): TGTGCCAGCAGCCCAAGAACTGAGAGCTACGAGCAGTACTTC.

The V and J genes are TRBV19 and TRBJ1-5, with 7 bases aligning to TRBD1. The V gene end was trimmed by 4 bases and the J gene end by 1 base; junction bases not matched to a gene: 4. Germline loops: CDR1 LNHDA, CDR2 SQIVND (reference sequence). The CDR3 extends over 15 amino acids. CDR3 coding DNA: TGTGCCAGTAGTAGACAGGGATCGAGCAATCAGCCCCAGCATTTT. This gives the protein CASSRQGSSNQPQHF.

This rearrangement joins TRBV27 to TRBJ1-6; D gene ambiguous. Trimming took off 7 bases at V and 12 bases at J, with 10 bases between the two ends. The germline V gene encodes CDR1 MNHEY and CDR2 SMNVEV (reference sequence). The CDR3 is 11 amino acids. CDR3 in amino acids: CASNSGGPLHF. CDR3 nucleotide sequence: TGTGCCAGCAATTCAGGAGGACCCCTCCACTTT.